This TCR beta chain came from a study of shared clonotypes between healthy human individuals. About the research overall: Researchers assigned three CD4 naive, three CD4 memory, two CD8 naive and one CD8 memory plate to each donor.

Study results and limitations: Donor scarcity curtailed the genetic and exposure-history diversity represented herein.

This clone has only one observation. The antigen is unknown. Only in-frame clones appear in the TCRdb table, and some are missing; sequencing was by immunoSEQ multiplex PCR. Among approximately 2.5 million clones listed, 90% to 95% were seen once. The CDR3 length is 14 residues. CDR1 and CDR2 from the germline V gene are SNHLY and FYNNEI. Trimming left V 7 bases short and J 4 bases short, with 16 bases between. The sample consisted of naive CD4+ T cells from PBMCs. The subset is: CD45RA+ positively selected. The sequence came from a young man in good health. Some clones in this sample may be carry-over from other donors' samples. The genes are TRBV2 and TRBJ1-1; no firm D call. The CDR3 loop is CASIMGGKGTEAFF. CDR3 nucleotides: TGTGCCAGCATTATGGGAGGGAAAGGCACTGAAGCTTTCTTT.